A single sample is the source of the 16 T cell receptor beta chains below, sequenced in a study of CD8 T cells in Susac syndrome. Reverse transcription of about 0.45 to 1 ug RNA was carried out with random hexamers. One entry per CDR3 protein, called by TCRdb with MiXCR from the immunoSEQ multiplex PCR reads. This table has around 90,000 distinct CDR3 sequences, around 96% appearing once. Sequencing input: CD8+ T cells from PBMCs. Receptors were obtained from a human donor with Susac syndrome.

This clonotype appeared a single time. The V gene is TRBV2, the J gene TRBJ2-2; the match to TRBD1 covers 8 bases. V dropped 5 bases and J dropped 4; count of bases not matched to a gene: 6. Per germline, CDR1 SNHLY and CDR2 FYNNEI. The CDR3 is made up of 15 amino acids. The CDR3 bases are TGTGCCAGCAGTCCAGGGGGCGTTGTCACCGGGGAGCTGTTTTTT. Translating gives CASSPGGVVTGELFF.

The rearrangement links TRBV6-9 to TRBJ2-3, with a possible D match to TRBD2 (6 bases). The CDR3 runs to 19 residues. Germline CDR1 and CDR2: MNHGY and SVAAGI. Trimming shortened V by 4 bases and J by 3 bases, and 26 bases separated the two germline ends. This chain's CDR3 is CASSFRGLRMGGSTDTQYF. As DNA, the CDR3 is TGTGCCAGCAGTTTTCGAGGCCTCAGGATGGGAGGTTCGACAGATACGCAGTATTTT.

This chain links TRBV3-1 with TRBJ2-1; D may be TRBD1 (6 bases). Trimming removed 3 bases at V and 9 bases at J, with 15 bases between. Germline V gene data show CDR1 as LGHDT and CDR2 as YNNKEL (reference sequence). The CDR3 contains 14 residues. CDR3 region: CASSQVSGGREQFF. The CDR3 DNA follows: TGTGCCAGCAGCCAGGTTAGTGGGGGCCGTGAGCAGTTCTTC.

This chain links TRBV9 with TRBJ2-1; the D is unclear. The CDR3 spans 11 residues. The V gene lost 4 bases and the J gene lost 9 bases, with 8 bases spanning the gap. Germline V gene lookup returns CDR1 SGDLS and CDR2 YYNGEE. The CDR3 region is CASSTTSEQFF. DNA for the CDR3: TGTGCCAGCAGCACGACCAGTGAGCAGTTCTTC.

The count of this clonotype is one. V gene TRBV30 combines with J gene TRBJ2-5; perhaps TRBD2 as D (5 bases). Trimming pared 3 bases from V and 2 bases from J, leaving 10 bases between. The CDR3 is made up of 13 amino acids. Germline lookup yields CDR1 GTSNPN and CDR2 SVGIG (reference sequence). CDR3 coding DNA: TGTGCCTGGAGCGGACTGCCACAAGAGACCCAGTACTTC. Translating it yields CAWSGLPQETQYF.

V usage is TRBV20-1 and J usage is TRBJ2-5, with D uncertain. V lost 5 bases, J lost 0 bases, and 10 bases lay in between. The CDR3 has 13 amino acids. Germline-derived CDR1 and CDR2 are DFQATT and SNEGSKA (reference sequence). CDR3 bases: TGCAGTGCTCCACGACGGGACCAAGAGACCCAGTACTTC. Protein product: CSAPRRDQETQYF.

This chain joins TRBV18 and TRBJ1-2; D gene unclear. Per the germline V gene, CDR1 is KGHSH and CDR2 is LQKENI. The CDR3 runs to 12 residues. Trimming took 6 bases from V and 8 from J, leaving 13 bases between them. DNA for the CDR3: TGTGCCAGCTCCCTCCGGGCCGGAGGCTACACCTTC. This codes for CASSLRAGGYTF.

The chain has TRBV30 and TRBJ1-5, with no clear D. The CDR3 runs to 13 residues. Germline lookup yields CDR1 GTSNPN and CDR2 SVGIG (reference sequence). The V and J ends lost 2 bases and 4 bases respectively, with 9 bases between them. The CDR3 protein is CAWSIKGNQPQHF. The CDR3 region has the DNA TGTGCCTGGAGTATCAAGGGAAATCAGCCCCAGCATTTT.

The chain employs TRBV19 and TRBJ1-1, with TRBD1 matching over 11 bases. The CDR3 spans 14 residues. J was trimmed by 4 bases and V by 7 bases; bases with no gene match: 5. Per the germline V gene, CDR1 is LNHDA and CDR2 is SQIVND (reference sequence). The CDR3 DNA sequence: TGTGCCAGTAAGGGGGACAGGGGGGCCACTGAAGCTTTCTTT. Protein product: CASKGDRGATEAFF.

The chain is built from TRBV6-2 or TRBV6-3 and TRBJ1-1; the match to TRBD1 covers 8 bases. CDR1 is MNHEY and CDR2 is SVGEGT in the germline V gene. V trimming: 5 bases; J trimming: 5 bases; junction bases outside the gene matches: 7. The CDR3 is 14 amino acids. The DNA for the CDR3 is TGTGCCAGCAGTAGACACAGGGGGTCTACTGAAGCTTTCTTT. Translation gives CASSRHRGSTEAFF.

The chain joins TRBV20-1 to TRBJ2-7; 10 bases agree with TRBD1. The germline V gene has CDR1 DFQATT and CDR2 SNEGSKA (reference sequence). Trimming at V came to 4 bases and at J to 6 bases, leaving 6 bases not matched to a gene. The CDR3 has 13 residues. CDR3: CSAIWDRGAEQYF. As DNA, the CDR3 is TGCAGTGCTATCTGGGACAGGGGAGCCGAGCAGTACTTC.

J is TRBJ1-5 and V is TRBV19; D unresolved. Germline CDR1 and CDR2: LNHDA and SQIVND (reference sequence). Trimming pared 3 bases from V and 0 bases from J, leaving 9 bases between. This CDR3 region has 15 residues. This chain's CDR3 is CASSMRVPSNQPQHF. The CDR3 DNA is TGTGCCAGTAGTATGCGGGTTCCTAGCAATCAGCCCCAGCATTTT.

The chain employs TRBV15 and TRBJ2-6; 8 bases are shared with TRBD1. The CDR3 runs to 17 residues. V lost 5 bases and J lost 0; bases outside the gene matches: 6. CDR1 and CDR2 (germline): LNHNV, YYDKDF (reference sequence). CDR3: CATSWGQAYSGANVLTF. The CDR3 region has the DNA TGTGCCACCAGCTGGGGACAGGCCTACTCTGGGGCCAACGTCCTGACTTTC.

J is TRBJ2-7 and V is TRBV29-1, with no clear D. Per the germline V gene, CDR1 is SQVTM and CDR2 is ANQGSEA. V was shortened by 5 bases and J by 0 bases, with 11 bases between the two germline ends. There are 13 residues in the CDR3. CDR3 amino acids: CSVKQVSSYEQYF. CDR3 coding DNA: TGCAGCGTTAAGCAGGTCAGCTCCTACGAGCAGTACTTC.

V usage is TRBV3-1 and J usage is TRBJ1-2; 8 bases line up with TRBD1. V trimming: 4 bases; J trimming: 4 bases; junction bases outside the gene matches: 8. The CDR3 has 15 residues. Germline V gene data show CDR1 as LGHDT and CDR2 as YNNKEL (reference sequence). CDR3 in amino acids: CASSPIGQGGYGYTF. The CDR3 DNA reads TGTGCCAGCAGCCCCATTGGACAGGGCGGCTATGGCTACACCTTC. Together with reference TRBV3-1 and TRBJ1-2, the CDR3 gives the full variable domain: DTAVSQTPKYLVTQMGNDKSIKCEQNLGHDTMYWYKQDSKKFLKIMFSYNNKELIINETVPNRFSPKSPDKAHLNLHINSLELGDSAVYFCASSPIGQGGYGYTFGSGTRLTVV.

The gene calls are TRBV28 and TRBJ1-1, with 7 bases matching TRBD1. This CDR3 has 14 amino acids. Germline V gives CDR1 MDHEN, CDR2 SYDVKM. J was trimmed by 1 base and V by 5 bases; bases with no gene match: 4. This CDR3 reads CASSATGWNTEAFF. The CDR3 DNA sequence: TGTGCCAGCAGTGCGACAGGGTGGAACACTGAAGCTTTCTTT.